This entry describes one TCR beta chain. The V segment lost 4 bases and the J segment 5 bases; nucleotides outside the gene matches: 12. Germline V CDR1 and CDR2: KGHDR, SFDVKD. This CDR3 has 16 residues. The sample is drawn from a study of blood T cell repertoires in COVID-19. Background on the study: The study drew acute and convalescent COVID-19 samples from the United States, Italy and Spain.

TCRdb keeps only in-frame clones here, not all; method: immunoSEQ multiplex PCR. The sample shows approximately 69,000 clones, around 87% of them seen only once. The J gene is TRBJ2-7, the V gene TRBV24-1; 8 bases fit TRBD1. This sequence was found in a man aged 50 to 59 with acute or convalescent COVID-19. Sample: peripheral blood. The CDR3 sequence is CATSDRTGGLGNEQYF. The DNA of the CDR3 is TGTGCCACCAGTGACCGAACAGGGGGGTTGGGGAACGAGCAGTACTTC.